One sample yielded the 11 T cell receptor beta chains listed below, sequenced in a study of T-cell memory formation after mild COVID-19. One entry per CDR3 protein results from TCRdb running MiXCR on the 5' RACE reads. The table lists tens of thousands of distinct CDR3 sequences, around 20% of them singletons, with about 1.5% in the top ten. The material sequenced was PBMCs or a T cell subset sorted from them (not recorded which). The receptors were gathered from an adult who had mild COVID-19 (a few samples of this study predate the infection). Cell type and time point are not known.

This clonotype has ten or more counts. The CDR3, as DNA: TGTGCCAGCAGCCAGACTAGTTCCGAGCAGTACTTC. Translating it yields CASSQTSSEQYF. The chain is built from TRBV6-5 and TRBJ2-7, with a weak D call TRBD2 (6 bases). CDR3 length: 12 amino acids. The germline V gene has CDR1 MNHEY and CDR2 SVGAGI. Deletions cut 6 bases from V and 6 bases from J, with 12 bases between.

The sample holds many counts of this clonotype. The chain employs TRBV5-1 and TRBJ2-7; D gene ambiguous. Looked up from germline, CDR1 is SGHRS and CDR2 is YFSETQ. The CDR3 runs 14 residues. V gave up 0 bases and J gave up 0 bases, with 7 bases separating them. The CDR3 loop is CASSLELSSYEQYF. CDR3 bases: TGCGCCAGCAGCTTGGAACTGAGCTCCTACGAGCAGTACTTC.

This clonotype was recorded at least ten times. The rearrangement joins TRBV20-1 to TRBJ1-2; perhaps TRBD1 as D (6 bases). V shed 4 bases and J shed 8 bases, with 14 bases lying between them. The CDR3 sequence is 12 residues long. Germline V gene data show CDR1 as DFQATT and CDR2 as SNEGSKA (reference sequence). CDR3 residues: CSATGAAEGYTF. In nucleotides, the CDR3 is TGCAGTGCTACGGGGGCAGCGGAAGGCTACACCTTC.

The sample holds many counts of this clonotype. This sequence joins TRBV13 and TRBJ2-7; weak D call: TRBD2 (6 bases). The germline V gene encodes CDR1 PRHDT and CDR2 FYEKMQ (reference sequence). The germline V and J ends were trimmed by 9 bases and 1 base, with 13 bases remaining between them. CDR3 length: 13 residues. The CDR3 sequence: CASRLESSYEQYF. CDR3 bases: TGTGCCAGTAGACTAGAATCTTCCTACGAGCAGTACTTC.

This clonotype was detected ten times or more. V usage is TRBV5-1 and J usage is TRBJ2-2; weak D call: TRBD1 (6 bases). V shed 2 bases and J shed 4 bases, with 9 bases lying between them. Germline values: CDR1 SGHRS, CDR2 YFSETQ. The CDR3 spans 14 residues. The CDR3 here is CASSFGQPTGELFF. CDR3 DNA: TGCGCCAGCAGCTTCGGACAGCCCACCGGGGAGCTGTTTTTT.

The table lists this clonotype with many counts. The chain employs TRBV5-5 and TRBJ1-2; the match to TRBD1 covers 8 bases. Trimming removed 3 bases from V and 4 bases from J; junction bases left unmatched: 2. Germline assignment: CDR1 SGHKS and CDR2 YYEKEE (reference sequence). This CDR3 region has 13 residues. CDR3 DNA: TGTGCCAGCAGCTCAGGGGGCGGCTATGGCTACACCTTC. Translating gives CASSSGGGYGYTF.

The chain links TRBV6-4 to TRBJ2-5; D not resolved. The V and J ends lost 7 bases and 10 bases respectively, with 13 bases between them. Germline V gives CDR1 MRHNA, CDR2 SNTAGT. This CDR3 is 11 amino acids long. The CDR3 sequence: CASILQALQYF. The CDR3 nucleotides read TGTGCCAGCATCTTACAAGCTCTCCAGTACTTC.

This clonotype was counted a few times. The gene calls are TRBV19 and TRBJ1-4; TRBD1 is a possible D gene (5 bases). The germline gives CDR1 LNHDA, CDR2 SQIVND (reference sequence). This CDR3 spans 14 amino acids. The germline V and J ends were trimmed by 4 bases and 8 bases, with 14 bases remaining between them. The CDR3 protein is CASSTGAQREKLFF. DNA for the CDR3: TGTGCCAGTAGTACCGGGGCGCAGAGGGAAAAACTGTTTTTT.

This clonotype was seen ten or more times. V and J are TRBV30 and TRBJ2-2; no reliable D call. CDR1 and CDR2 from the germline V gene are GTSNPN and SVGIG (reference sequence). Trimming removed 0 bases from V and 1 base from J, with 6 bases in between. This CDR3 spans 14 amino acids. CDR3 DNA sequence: TGTGCCTGGAGTGTTATCTGGAACACCGGGGAGCTGTTTTTT. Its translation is CAWSVIWNTGELFF.

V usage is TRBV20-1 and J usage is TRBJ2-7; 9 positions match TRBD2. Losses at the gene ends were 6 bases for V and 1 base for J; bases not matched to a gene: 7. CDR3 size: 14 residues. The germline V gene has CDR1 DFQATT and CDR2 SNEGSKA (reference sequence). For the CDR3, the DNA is TGCAGTGCGCGCCTAGCGGGGAGATCCTACGAGCAGTACTTC. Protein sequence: CSARLAGRSYEQYF.

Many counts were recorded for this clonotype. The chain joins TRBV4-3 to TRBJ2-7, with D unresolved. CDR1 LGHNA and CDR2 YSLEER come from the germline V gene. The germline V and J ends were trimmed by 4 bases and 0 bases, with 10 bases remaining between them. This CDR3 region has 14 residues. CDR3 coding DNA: TGCGCCAGCAGCCCCGGGCAAGGCTCCTACGAGCAGTACTTC. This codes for CASSPGQGSYEQYF.